The entry below gives a single T cell receptor beta chain sequence along with its context. Its antigen is still unknown. Each CDR3 protein gets one entry after TCRdb re-called the reads with MiXCR. The sample records 450,000 to 600,000 distinct CDR3 sequences, 11% being singletons. The data originate from a study of T cell repertoires in cytomegalovirus infection. On the study more broadly: Evidence of both CMV infection and a matching HLA type came from public TCR beta signatures. Study-level findings and limits: Cumulative public TCR beta family frequency identified CMV carriers with the relevant HLA. There were HLA-C-restricted CMV-specific TCR beta clonotypes dominating the ex vivo response.

Input material: PBMCs. This TCR was recovered from a human donor in good health (CMV status not recorded). Some clones in this sample may be carry-over from other donors' samples.

The CDR3 bases are TGTGCCAGCAGCTCTGCACGGACTTGGCGGGAGGGCCGAGGCAATGAGCAGTTCTTC. This encodes CASSSARTWREGRGNEQFF. This rearrangement joins TRBV7-9 to TRBJ2-1; 9 bases match TRBD2. The CDR3 spans 19 residues. CDR1 is SEHNR, CDR2 FQNEAQ, per germline (reference sequence). Trimming cost V 4 bases and J 6 bases; bases outside gene matches: 19.